This entry features one T cell receptor beta chain sequence. The antigen is unknown. Germline CDR1 is LNHDA and CDR2 is SQIVND (reference sequence). V was pared by 5 bases and J by 6 bases, with 14 bases between. CDR3 length: 14 amino acids. The data are from a study of PD-L1 blockade in urothelial cancer. On the study more broadly: Patients commenced atezolizumab in the mid-2010s, and it was given at 1,200 mg intravenously every 3 weeks. Patients had undergone 0 to 3 prior chemotherapy regimens.

Generated by immunoSEQ multiplex PCR, the TCRdb table keeps only in-frame clones and is missing some. This table holds about 76,000 clones, approximately 80% found once. Study findings and constraints: Clones that were tumor-associated expanded more in the blood of durable-benefit patients at 3 weeks.

The V gene is TRBV19, the J gene TRBJ2-1; D perhaps matches TRBD2 (5 bases). Sequences were derived from PBMCs, sampled around atezolizumab (anti-PD-L1) treatment. The source is a man between 65 and 80 years old with urothelial cancer. CDR3: CASSSKLVANEQFF. The CDR3 coding sequence is TGTGCCAGTAGTTCAAAACTAGTCGCCAATGAGCAGTTCTTC. Together with reference TRBV19 and TRBJ2-1, the CDR3 gives the full variable domain: DGGITQSPKYLFRKEGQNVTLSCEQNLNHDAMYWYRQDPGQGLRLIYYSQIVNDFQKGDIAEGYSVSREKKESFPLTVTSAQKNPTAFYLCASSSKLVANEQFFGPGTRLTVL.